This TCR beta chain was sequenced in a study of T-cell reconstitution after alpha-beta-depleted transplantation in children. Regarding the study as a whole: In patients about two months after transplant, alpha-beta T cells reportedly arose from several hundred expanded graft clones. For some patients, TCRbeta diversity was high at day 60 because of recipient T cells and thymic progenitors that survived.

This clonotype occurred many times. Its antigen is currently unknown. The CDR3 is 11 amino acids. The V end was cut by 6 bases, the J end by 7 bases, with 6 bases between. Germline V gene sequence: CDR1 KGHDR, CDR2 SFDVKD. Preparation of the TCRbeta library was carried out with unique molecular identifiers. TCRdb re-analysed the PCR reads in MiXCR, keeping a single row per CDR3 protein. Of about 70,000 distinct CDR3 sequences listed, roughly a tenth are singletons. The sample in question was PBMCs, obtained before TCRalphabeta/CD19-depleted stem cell transplant. The receptor comes from a boy younger than 18 with acute myeloid leukemia, due to receive a stem cell transplant. This sequence joins TRBV24-1 and TRBJ2-1; a weak D match, TRBD1 (6 bases). The CDR3 DNA is TGTGCCACCAGTAGGGGGAATGAGCAGTTCTTC. Translated: CATSRGNEQFF.